The entry below gives a single TCR beta chain sequence along with its context. From germline, CDR1 is MNHEY and CDR2 SVGEGT. V shed 7 bases and J shed 5 bases, with 17 bases lying between them. This CDR3 is built from 14 residues. Described time point: pre-sensitization, week 0. Treatment indicated: therapeutic diphenylcyclopropenone sensitization with weekly scalp DPC. These data are taken from a study of human T cells and chemical hapten exposure. Study details: Weekly diphenylcyclopropenone doses were given to patients' scalps across the roughly 25-week study.

Individual cDNA molecules had unique molecular identifiers attached to them by the library. TCRdb redid the calling of the RACE reads with MiXCR, one entry per CDR3 protein. Among approximately 77,000 distinct CDR3 sequences listed, approximately 14% were seen once. This receptor was identified in a woman in her forties or fifties with alopecia areata. Some clones in this sample may be carry-over from other donors' samples. Sequences were derived from whole blood, sampled in connection with sensitization to the hapten diphenylcyclopropenone (DPC). This chain joins TRBV6-2 or TRBV6-3 and TRBJ1-1, with D unresolved. The DNA of the CDR3 is TGTGCCAGCACCCAAAGCCTGGGCGGGACTGAAGCTTTCTTT. As protein: CASTQSLGGTEAFF.